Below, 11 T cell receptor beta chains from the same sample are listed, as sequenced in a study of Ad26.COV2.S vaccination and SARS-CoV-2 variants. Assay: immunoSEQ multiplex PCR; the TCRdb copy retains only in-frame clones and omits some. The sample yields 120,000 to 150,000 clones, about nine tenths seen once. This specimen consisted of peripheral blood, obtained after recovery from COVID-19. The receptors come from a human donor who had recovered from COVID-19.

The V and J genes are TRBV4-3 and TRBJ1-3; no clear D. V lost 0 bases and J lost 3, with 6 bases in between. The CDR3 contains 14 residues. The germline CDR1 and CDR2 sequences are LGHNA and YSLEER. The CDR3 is CASSQDTYGNTIYF. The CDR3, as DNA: TGCGCCAGCAGCCAAGATACTTATGGAAACACCATATATTTT.

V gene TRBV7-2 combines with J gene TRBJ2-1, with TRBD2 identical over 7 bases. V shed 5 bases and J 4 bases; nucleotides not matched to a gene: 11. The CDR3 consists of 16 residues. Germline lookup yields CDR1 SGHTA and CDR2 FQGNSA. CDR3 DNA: TGTGCCAGCAGCCCGGAGGGAGGGACCTCATACAATGAGCAGTTCTTC. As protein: CASSPEGGTSYNEQFF.

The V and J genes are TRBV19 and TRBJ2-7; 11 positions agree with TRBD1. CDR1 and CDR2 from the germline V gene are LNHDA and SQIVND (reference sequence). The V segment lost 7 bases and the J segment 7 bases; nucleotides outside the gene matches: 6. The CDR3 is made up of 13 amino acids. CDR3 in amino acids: CASKGQGAGEQYF. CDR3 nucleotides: TGTGCCAGTAAAGGACAGGGGGCAGGGGAGCAGTACTTC.

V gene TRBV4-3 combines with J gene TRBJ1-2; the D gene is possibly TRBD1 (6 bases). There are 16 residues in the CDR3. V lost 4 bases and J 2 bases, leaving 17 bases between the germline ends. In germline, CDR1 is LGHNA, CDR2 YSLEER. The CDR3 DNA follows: TGCGCCAGCAGCCCCGGCCGTTTAACAGGGAACTATGGCTACACCTTC. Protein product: CASSPGRLTGNYGYTF.

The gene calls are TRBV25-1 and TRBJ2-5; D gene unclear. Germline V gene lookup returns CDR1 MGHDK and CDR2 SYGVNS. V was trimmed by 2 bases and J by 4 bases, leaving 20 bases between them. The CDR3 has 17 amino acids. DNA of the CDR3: TGTGCCAGCAGTGAAACTGGTCAGAATTGGCTTATAGAGACCCAGTACTTC. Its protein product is CASSETGQNWLIETQYF. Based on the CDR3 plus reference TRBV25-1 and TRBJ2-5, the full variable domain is EADIYQTPRYLVIGTGKKITLECSQTMGHDKMYWYQQDPGMELHLIHYSYGVNSTEKGDLSSESTVSRIRTEHFPLTLESARPSHTSQYLCASSETGQNWLIETQYFGPGTRLLVL.

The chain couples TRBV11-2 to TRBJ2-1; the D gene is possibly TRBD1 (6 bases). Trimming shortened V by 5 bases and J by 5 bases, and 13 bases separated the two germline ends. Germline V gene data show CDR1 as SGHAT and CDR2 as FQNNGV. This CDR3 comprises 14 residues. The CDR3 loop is CASSPRTADNEQFF. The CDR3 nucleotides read TGTGCCAGCAGCCCACGGACAGCGGACAATGAGCAGTTCTTC.

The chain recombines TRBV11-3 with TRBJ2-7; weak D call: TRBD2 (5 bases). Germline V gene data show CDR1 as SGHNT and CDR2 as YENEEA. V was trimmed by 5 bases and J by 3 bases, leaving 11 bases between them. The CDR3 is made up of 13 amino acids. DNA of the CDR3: TGTGCCAGCAGCCGCGGGTCAGGCTACGAGCAGTACTTC. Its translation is CASSRGSGYEQYF.

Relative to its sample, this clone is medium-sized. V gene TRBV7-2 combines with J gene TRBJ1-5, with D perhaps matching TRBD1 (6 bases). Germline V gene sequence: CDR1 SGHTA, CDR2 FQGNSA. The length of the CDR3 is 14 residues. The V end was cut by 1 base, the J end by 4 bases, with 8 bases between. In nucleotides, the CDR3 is TGTGCCAGCAGCTTAGGACAGGATAATCAGCCCCAGCATTTT. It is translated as CASSLGQDNQPQHF.

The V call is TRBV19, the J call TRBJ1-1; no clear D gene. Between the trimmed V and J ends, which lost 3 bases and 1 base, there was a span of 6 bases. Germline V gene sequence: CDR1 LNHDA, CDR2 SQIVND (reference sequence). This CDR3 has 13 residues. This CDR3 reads CASSIMGNTEAFF. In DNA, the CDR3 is TGTGCCAGTAGTATTATGGGGAACACTGAAGCTTTCTTT.

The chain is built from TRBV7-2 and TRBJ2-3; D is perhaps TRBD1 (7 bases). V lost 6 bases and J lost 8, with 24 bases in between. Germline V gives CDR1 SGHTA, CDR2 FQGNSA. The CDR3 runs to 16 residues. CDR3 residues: CASSIPGQSDGGTQYF. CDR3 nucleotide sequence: TGTGCCAGCAGTATACCGGGACAGTCGGACGGGGGTACGCAGTATTTT.

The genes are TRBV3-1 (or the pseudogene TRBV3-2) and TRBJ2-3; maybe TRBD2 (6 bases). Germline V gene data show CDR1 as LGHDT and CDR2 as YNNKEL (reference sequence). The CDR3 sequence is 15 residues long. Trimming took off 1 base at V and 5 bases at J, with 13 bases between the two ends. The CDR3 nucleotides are TGTGCCAGCAGCCAAGCAGGCAGGGAGGTAGATACGCAGTATTTT. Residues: CASSQAGREVDTQYF.